Listed below are T cell receptor beta chains from one sample, sequenced in a study of shared clonotypes between healthy human individuals. Produced via immunoSEQ multiplex PCR; TCRdb's table is partial and in-frame only. This sample has about 1.5 million clones, with 95% to 99% found just once. The material sequenced was naive CD4+ T cells sorted from blood. The receptors were gathered from a man aged 30 to 45 in good health. Both conserved end residues are part of each CDR3. The D gene is left open where the match is weak.

cdr3_aa: CASSLPLQASGYNEQFF
v_call: TRBV5-1
d_call: TRBD2

cdr3_aa: CASSQDSLTGELFF
v_call: TRBV7-9
d_call: .

cdr3_aa: CASSMGRDRVEKLFF
v_call: TRBV18
d_call: TRBD1

cdr3_aa: CASSLDGVMAQHF
v_call: TRBV7-2
d_call: .

cdr3_aa: CASSPTSWDPIYEQYF
v_call: TRBV5-1
d_call: .

cdr3_aa: CASSVAGVYNEQFF
v_call: TRBV9
d_call: .

cdr3_aa: CASRPPGGEPYEQYF
v_call: TRBV28
d_call: TRBD1

cdr3_aa: CASSEMGLAGNNEQFF
v_call: TRBV10-1
d_call: TRBD2

cdr3_aa: CASSWNRQTEQFF
v_call: TRBV7-8
d_call: .

cdr3_aa: CASMTANYGYTF
v_call: TRBV28
d_call: .

cdr3_aa: CASSYRGGADTIYF
v_call: TRBV6-5
d_call: TRBD1

cdr3_aa: CASTRDFSDTQYF
v_call: TRBV11-2
d_call: .

cdr3_aa: CASQDSPGPYEQYF
v_call: TRBV5-1
d_call: .

cdr3_aa: CASSPAGDTEAFF
v_call: TRBV18
d_call: .

cdr3_aa: CASRPIQGNQETQYF
v_call: TRBV11-2
d_call: .